What follows are 23 T cell receptor beta chains derived from one specimen sequenced in a study of technical replicates of blood from several donors. Profiled with immunoSEQ multiplex PCR; TCRdb holds only in-frame clones, not every one. The sample records some 79,000 clones, approximately 94% being singletons. The sequenced sample consisted of T cells isolated from PBMCs. The source of these receptors is a human donor in good health.

The chain has TRBV11-2 and TRBJ2-3; D not certain. The CDR3 totals 13 residues. The V end was cut by 5 bases, the J end by 2 bases, with 8 bases between. CDR1 is SGHAT, CDR2 FQNNGV, per germline. CDR3 DNA: TGTGCCAGCAGCGGAGTGGTCACAGATACGCAGTATTTT. Protein product: CASSGVVTDTQYF.

This rearrangement joins TRBV4-2 to TRBJ2-1, with a possible D match to TRBD2 (6 bases). The V end lost 0 bases, the J end lost 5 bases, and 14 bases lay between the germline ends. The CDR3 covers 16 residues. Germline lookup yields CDR1 LGHNA and CDR2 YNFKEQ. CDR3 region: CASSQDLRLANNEQFF. As DNA, the CDR3 is TGTGCCAGCAGCCAAGATCTCCGGCTAGCGAACAATGAGCAGTTCTTC.

The CDR3 DNA reads TGTGCCAGCAGTTTTAGCGTTAACAATGAGCAGTTCTTC. It codes for CASSFSVNNEQFF. The genes are TRBV28 and TRBJ2-1; D might be TRBD2 (5 bases). V dropped 3 bases and J dropped 5 bases, with 8 bases sitting between them. The CDR3 loop spans 13 amino acids. The germline V gene has CDR1 MDHEN and CDR2 SYDVKM.

The rearrangement joins TRBV5-1 to TRBJ2-7; D is unclear. Trimming stripped 4 bases from V and 3 bases from J, with 8 bases between. This CDR3 is 12 amino acids long. Looked up from germline, CDR1 is SGHRS and CDR2 is YFSETQ. The CDR3 protein is CASSDTDYEQYF. CDR3 nucleotide sequence: TGCGCCAGCAGCGACACTGACTACGAGCAGTACTTC.

This clone was seen a handful of times. This chain joins TRBV14 and TRBJ1-2; 7 bases match TRBD1. From germline, CDR1 is SGHDN and CDR2 FVKESK. Germline trimming cut 4 bases from V and 2 bases from J; bases unmatched to any gene: 1. The CDR3 is made up of 13 amino acids. CDR3 amino acids: CASSLTGNYGYTF. The CDR3 region has the DNA TGTGCCAGCAGCCTGACAGGGAACTATGGCTACACCTTC.

The chain joins TRBV6-1 to TRBJ1-3; D call uncertain. Germline V gene lookup returns CDR1 MNHNS and CDR2 SASEGT. The CDR3 extends over 15 amino acids. V gave up 6 bases and J gave up 0 bases, with 12 bases separating them. The CDR3 loop reads CASSSATGSGNTIYF. CDR3 sequence (DNA): TGTGCCAGCAGCTCAGCGACGGGCTCTGGAAACACCATATATTTT.

This CDR3 is CASSYGLARSSYEQYF. CDR3 bases: TGTGCCAGCAGCTACGGTCTAGCGAGGAGCTCCTACGAGCAGTACTTC. The chain links TRBV28 to TRBJ2-7; maybe TRBD2 (6 bases). Germline V gene data show CDR1 as MDHEN and CDR2 as SYDVKM. The CDR3 has 16 amino acids. Trimming stripped 6 bases from V and 0 bases from J, with 18 bases between.

V usage is TRBV30 and J usage is TRBJ2-7; maybe TRBD2 (6 bases). The ends were cut back, 4 bases at V and 2 bases at J, with 15 bases in the middle. The CDR3 totals 14 residues. Germline CDR1 GTSNPN, CDR2 SVGIG (reference sequence). In nucleotides, the CDR3 is TGTGCCTGGACCGGGGGTCGATCCACCTACGAGCAGTACTTC. Residues: CAWTGGRSTYEQYF.

The chain links TRBV5-1 to TRBJ2-1, with 12 nucleotides matching TRBD2. In germline, CDR1 is SGHRS, CDR2 YFSETQ. This CDR3 comprises 15 residues. The V gene end was trimmed by 4 bases and the J gene end by 9 bases; junction bases not matched to a gene: 8. The CDR3 region is CASSEGTSGSGEQFF. The CDR3 DNA sequence: TGCGCCAGCAGCGAAGGGACTAGCGGGTCCGGTGAGCAGTTCTTC.

This clone was detected once. The genes are TRBV4-1 and TRBJ2-1; the match to TRBD2 covers 9 bases. The V gene end was trimmed by 3 bases and the J gene end by 9 bases; junction bases not matched to a gene: 9. CDR3 length equals 15 residues. Germline assignment: CDR1 MGHRA and CDR2 YSYEKL. The CDR3 bases are TGCGCCAGCAGCCACGGAGGAGCGGGAGGAGGTGAGCAGTTCTTC. The encoded protein is CASSHGGAGGGEQFF.

The chain is built from TRBV7-9 and TRBJ2-5; the match to TRBD2 covers 8 bases. Trimming took 11 bases from V and 3 from J; bases not matched to a gene: 2. The length of the CDR3 is 11 residues. Germline CDR1 and CDR2: SEHNR and FQNEAQ (reference sequence). CDR3 bases: TGTGCCGGAGCGGGAGAAGAGACCCAGTACTTC. Its protein product is CAGAGEETQYF.

This chain connects TRBV29-1 to TRBJ1-4; D perhaps matches TRBD1 (6 bases). The CDR3 contains 11 residues. The germline V gene has CDR1 SQVTM and CDR2 ANQGSEA. The V and J ends lost 5 bases and 7 bases respectively, with 8 bases between them. CDR3 sequence: CSVPRGEKLFF. In DNA form, the CDR3 reads TGCAGCGTTCCCAGGGGTGAAAAACTGTTTTTT.

The V call is TRBV6-1, the J call TRBJ2-5; D is undetermined. The length of the CDR3 is 11 residues. Trimming removed 6 bases at V and 2 bases at J, with 4 bases between. CDR1 is MNHNS, CDR2 SASEGT, per germline. For the CDR3, the DNA is TGTGCCAGCAGGCTACAAGAGACCCAGTACTTC. Protein: CASRLQETQYF.

The J gene is TRBJ1-6, the V gene TRBV18; TRBD1 aligns across 9 bases. Germline CDR1 reads KGHSH; CDR2 reads LQKENI. V shed 6 bases and J 9 bases; nucleotides not matched to a gene: 9. The CDR3 consists of 15 residues. CDR3 nucleotide sequence: TGTGCCAGCTCCCCTAACGGACAGGGGATTTCACCCCTCCACTTT. Protein: CASSPNGQGISPLHF. The complete variable domain, with remaining parts taken from reference TRBV18 and TRBJ1-6, reads NAGVMQNPRHLVRRRGQEARLRCSPMKGHSHVYWYRQLPEEGLKFMVYLQKENIIDESGMPKERFSAEFPKEGPSILRIQQVVRGDSAAYFCASSPNGQGISPLHFGNGTRLTVT.

The chain uses TRBV4-2 and TRBJ2-7, with 8 bases identical to TRBD2. The V gene end was trimmed by 0 bases and the J gene end by 0 bases; junction bases not matched to a gene: 4. The germline V gene has CDR1 LGHNA and CDR2 YNFKEQ. The length of the CDR3 is 16 residues. CDR3 sequence (DNA): TGTGCCAGCAGCCAAGAACCGGGAGGGAGCTCCTACGAGCAGTACTTC. Its protein product is CASSQEPGGSSYEQYF.

The chain uses TRBV11-3 and TRBJ2-2; D call uncertain. The CDR3 is made up of 13 amino acids. Germline V gene data show CDR1 as SGHNT and CDR2 as YENEEA. Trimming shortened V by 2 bases and J by 4 bases, and 5 bases separated the two germline ends. In DNA form, the CDR3 reads TGTGCCAGCAGCTTATCCCTCACCGGGGAGCTGTTTTTT. This sequence encodes CASSLSLTGELFF.

This clone has just one count. The V call is TRBV30, the J call TRBJ2-5, with 11 positions matching TRBD1. CDR1 and CDR2 from the germline V gene are GTSNPN and SVGIG (reference sequence). The CDR3 runs 15 residues. V shed 2 bases, J shed 2 bases, and the junction held 4 bases outside the gene matches. The CDR3, as DNA: TGTGCCTGGAGTTTTGGGGACAGGGGGCAAGAGACCCAGTACTTC. This encodes CAWSFGDRGQETQYF. The variable domain in full, with the rest retrieved from reference TRBV30 and TRBJ2-5, is SQTIHQWPATLVQPVGSPLSLECTVEGTSNPNLYWYRQAAGRGLQLLFYSVGIGQISSEVPQNLSASRPQDRQFILSSKKLLLSDSGFYLCAWSFGDRGQETQYFGPGTRLLVL.

This chain connects TRBV4-1 to TRBJ2-5; unclear D gene. From germline, CDR1 is MGHRA and CDR2 YSYEKL. The CDR3 length is 14 residues. Trimming took 0 bases from V and 3 from J, leaving 8 bases between them. Written as DNA, the CDR3 is TGCGCCAGCAGCCAAGAGCAGTATAAAGAGACCCAGTACTTC. It is translated as CASSQEQYKETQYF.

This chain uses TRBV10-1 with TRBJ2-7; 7 positions match TRBD1. Germline trimming cut 10 bases from V and 9 bases from J; bases unmatched to any gene: 15. This CDR3 comprises 13 residues. Germline V CDR1 and CDR2: WNHNN, SYGVQD (reference sequence). CDR3 region: CATTDRFSLTQYF. Written as DNA, the CDR3 is TGCGCCACCACGGACAGGTTTTCTTTGACGCAGTACTTC.

This clone has only one observation. This chain joins TRBV5-1 and TRBJ2-2; TRBD2 might be the D (6 bases). With 4 bases removed from V and 1 base from J, the gap between germline ends came to 11 bases. The CDR3 contains 15 residues. Germline values: CDR1 SGHRS, CDR2 YFSETQ. The CDR3 loop reads CASSAGTQNTGELFF. CDR3 bases: TGCGCCAGCAGCGCCGGGACTCAGAACACCGGGGAGCTGTTTTTT.

CDR3 DNA sequence: TGCGCCAGCAGCGAAGCCCCAAGACGGGACGGGGAGCTGTTTTTT. As protein: CASSEAPRRDGELFF. V gene TRBV5-1 combines with J gene TRBJ2-2; D might be TRBD2 (5 bases). The CDR3 length is 15 residues. Per germline, CDR1 SGHRS and CDR2 YFSETQ. Trimming stripped 4 bases from V and 7 bases from J, with 17 bases between.

The genes are TRBV4-1 and TRBJ2-7; 13 nucleotides match TRBD2. From germline, CDR1 is MGHRA and CDR2 YSYEKL. Unmatched junction bases numbered 10, after V lost 1 base and J lost 4 bases. The CDR3 runs 18 residues. The CDR3 loop is CASSQGRGLAGFTYEQYF. The CDR3 bases are TGCGCCAGCAGCCAAGGGAGGGGACTAGCGGGATTTACTTACGAGCAGTACTTC.

This chain uses TRBV5-4 with TRBJ1-2; 9 bases match TRBD1. Trimming at V came to 3 bases and at J to 6 bases, leaving 6 bases not matched to a gene. CDR1 is SGHNT and CDR2 is YYREEE in the germline V gene (reference sequence). There are 14 residues in the CDR3. The CDR3 protein is CASSSGQGRDGYTF. The CDR3 DNA reads as TGTGCCAGCAGCTCCGGACAGGGGCGGGATGGCTACACCTTC.